This entry lists 20 T cell receptor beta chains sequenced from one sample in a study of blood T cell repertoires in COVID-19. Produced via immunoSEQ multiplex PCR; TCRdb's table is partial and in-frame only. The table lists 85,000 to 110,000 clones, approximately 88% of them singletons, with 3.5% in the top ten. The sequencing sample was made of peripheral blood. These TCRs come from a woman aged 55-70 years with acute or convalescent COVID-19.

V and J are TRBV5-4 and TRBJ1-2; D is undetermined. This CDR3 region has 17 residues. Trimming took off 0 bases at V and 8 bases at J, with 23 bases between the two ends. The V gene's germline CDR1 is SGHNT and CDR2 YYREEE (reference sequence). The CDR3 DNA is TGTGCCAGCAGCTTGGGCCGCGGTAGAGACGTTACACTCGGCTACACCTTC. It encodes CASSLGRGRDVTLGYTF.

This chain uses TRBV2 with TRBJ2-7; 7 positions match TRBD2. With 9 bases clipped from V and 2 bases from J, the junction kept 4 bases outside the gene matches. CDR3 length equals 12 residues. Per germline, CDR1 SNHLY and CDR2 FYNNEI. The CDR3 here is CASGAGPYEQYF. The CDR3 DNA reads TGTGCCAGTGGAGCGGGGCCCTACGAGCAGTACTTC.

The chain combines TRBV19 with TRBJ1-2; 8 positions agree with TRBD1. Germline V gene data show CDR1 as LNHDA and CDR2 as SQIVND (reference sequence). The CDR3 covers 14 residues. With 4 bases clipped from V and 7 bases from J, the junction kept 8 bases outside the gene matches. The CDR3 protein is CASSTATGVSGYTF. CDR3 coding DNA: TGTGCCAGTAGTACCGCGACAGGGGTTAGTGGCTACACCTTC.

In this sample, this clone turned up once. The chain has TRBV24-1 and TRBJ2-2; TRBD1 aligns across 7 bases. The V gene end was trimmed by 5 bases and the J gene end by 5 bases; junction bases not matched to a gene: 7. This CDR3 is built from 15 residues. The germline gives CDR1 KGHDR, CDR2 SFDVKD. CDR3 amino acids: CATSGRDSSTGELFF. The CDR3 DNA reads as TGTGCCACCAGTGGACGGGACAGCTCAACCGGGGAGCTGTTTTTT.

The V gene is TRBV9, the J gene TRBJ1-5; D unclear. Germline V lookup: CDR1 SGDLS, CDR2 YYNGEE. The CDR3 consists of 13 residues. The V gene lost 5 bases and the J gene lost 9 bases, with 15 bases spanning the gap. CDR3 sequence reads: CASSVTLRGPQHF. Written as DNA, the CDR3 is TGTGCCAGCAGTGTGACCCTCCGAGGGCCCCAGCATTTT.

This clone has just one count. The gene calls are TRBV20-1 and TRBJ2-1, with D possibly being TRBD1 (5 bases). The CDR3 runs to 11 residues. CDR1 and CDR2 from the germline V gene are DFQATT and SNEGSKA (reference sequence). V lost 3 bases and J lost 8, with 8 bases in between. CDR3 sequence (DNA): TGCAGTGCTAGGGGGCGCTATGAGCAGTTCTTC. Residues: CSARGRYEQFF.

The rearrangement uses TRBV13 and TRBJ2-1; TRBD2 is a possible D gene (6 bases). CDR1 and CDR2 (germline): PRHDT, FYEKMQ (reference sequence). There are 15 residues in the CDR3. Trimming left V 4 bases short and J 1 base short, with 11 bases between. CDR3 coding DNA: TGTGCCAGCAGCTACCGGGACTGGTCCTACAATGAGCAGTTCTTC. Translated, it gives CASSYRDWSYNEQFF.

The table lists this clone with a few counts. V and J are TRBV28 and TRBJ2-7; D possibly corresponds to TRBD2 (5 bases). The CDR3 has 17 amino acids. Looked up from germline, CDR1 is MDHEN and CDR2 is SYDVKM. The V gene lost 2 bases and the J gene lost 0 bases, with 17 bases spanning the gap. CDR3 coding DNA: TGTGCCAGCAGTTTAGTCGCCGAGGGCCGAGCCTCCTACGAGCAGTACTTC. Translated: CASSLVAEGRASYEQYF.

The CDR3 spells CASSVGTSTYEQYF. CDR3 DNA sequence: TGTGCCAGCAGCGTTGGGACTTCAACCTACGAGCAGTACTTC. This chain links TRBV9 with TRBJ2-7, with D tentatively TRBD2 (6 bases). From germline, CDR1 is SGDLS and CDR2 YYNGEE. The CDR3 covers 14 residues. V was shortened by 2 bases and J by 2 bases, with 11 bases between the two germline ends.

The chain employs TRBV27 and TRBJ2-2; possible D gene TRBD2, 6 bases. The germline V gene has CDR1 MNHEY and CDR2 SMNVEV (reference sequence). The CDR3 has 15 residues. V was trimmed by 1 base and J by 5 bases, leaving 11 bases between them. CDR3 coding DNA: TGTGCCAGCAGTTTATTCGGGAGTGGAACCGGGGAGCTGTTTTTT. This encodes CASSLFGSGTGELFF.

V and J are TRBV5-1 and TRBJ1-1; D gene unclear. Germline V gene data show CDR1 as SGHRS and CDR2 as YFSETQ. The CDR3 has 15 residues. Trimming shortened V by 4 bases and J by 3 bases, and 16 bases separated the two germline ends. The CDR3 reads CASSAHSSMHTEAFF. The CDR3 nucleotides read TGCGCCAGCAGCGCCCATTCGTCTATGCACACTGAAGCTTTCTTT.

CDR3 sequence: CAWSRAADNEQFF. Here the CDR3 DNA reads TGTGCCTGGAGTCGAGCTGCCGACAATGAGCAGTTCTTC. This chain uses TRBV30 with TRBJ2-1; D unresolved. Per germline, CDR1 GTSNPN and CDR2 SVGIG (reference sequence). The length of the CDR3 is 13 residues. The V and J ends lost 2 bases and 5 bases respectively, with 10 bases between them.

J is TRBJ1-3 and V is TRBV18, with TRBD1 identical over 8 bases. Germline CDR1 and CDR2: KGHSH and LQKENI. With 2 bases clipped from V and 4 bases from J, the junction kept 4 bases outside the gene matches. CDR3 length equals 15 residues. CDR3 in DNA: TGTGCCAGCTCACCAGTGACAGGGGCCGGAAACACCATATATTTT. This encodes CASSPVTGAGNTIYF.

This clone was observed a few times. The chain is built from TRBV5-5 and TRBJ2-7; 7 nucleotides line up with TRBD1. V gave up 2 bases and J gave up 2 bases; unmatched junction bases: 7. Germline V gene sequence: CDR1 SGHKS, CDR2 YYEKEE (reference sequence). The CDR3 covers 15 residues. CDR3: CASSFTDRLTYEQYF. CDR3 DNA sequence: TGTGCCAGCAGCTTTACGGACAGGTTAACCTACGAGCAGTACTTC.

The chain combines TRBV7-9 with TRBJ2-1; 8 bases are shared with TRBD2. The CDR3 runs 15 residues. CDR1 is SEHNR and CDR2 is FQNEAQ in the germline V gene (reference sequence). Unmatched junction bases numbered 12, after V lost 7 bases and J lost 7 bases. The DNA of the CDR3 is TGTGCCAGCACCTGGGGGGCGGGAGGAAAAAATGAGCAGTTCTTC. Protein sequence: CASTWGAGGKNEQFF.

The rearrangement links TRBV29-1 to TRBJ1-2; 8 nucleotides line up with TRBD1. The CDR3 loop spans 14 amino acids. V shed 6 bases and J 0 bases; nucleotides not matched to a gene: 6. The germline V gene encodes CDR1 SQVTM and CDR2 ANQGSEA. The CDR3 is CSVGQANANYGYTF. In DNA, the CDR3 is TGCAGCGTGGGACAGGCCAATGCTAACTATGGCTACACCTTC. The variable domain in full, with the rest retrieved from reference TRBV29-1 and TRBJ1-2, is SAVISQKPSRDICQRGTSLTIQCQVDSQVTMMFWYRQQPGQSLTLIATANQGSEATYESGFVIDKFPISRPNLTFSTLTVSNMSPEDSSIYLCSVGQANANYGYTFGSGTRLTVV.

V gene TRBV3-1 (or the pseudogene TRBV3-2) combines with J gene TRBJ1-6; maybe TRBD1 (5 bases). Germline values: CDR1 LGHDT, CDR2 YNNKEL (reference sequence). V lost 8 bases and J 0 bases, leaving 11 bases between the germline ends. There are 15 residues in the CDR3. CDR3 sequence: CASGGGSSYNSPLHF. CDR3 bases: TGTGCCAGCGGGGGGGGTAGCTCCTATAATTCACCCCTCCACTTT.

The rearrangement joins TRBV15 to TRBJ1-1; D is ambiguous. Trimming shortened V by 0 bases and J by 8 bases, and 16 bases separated the two germline ends. CDR3 length equals 15 residues. Per germline, CDR1 LNHNV and CDR2 YYDKDF (reference sequence). This chain's CDR3 is CATSRDPLVTAEAFF. CDR3 bases: TGTGCCACCAGCAGAGATCCCTTGGTTACTGCGGAAGCTTTCTTT.

This chain uses TRBV28 with TRBJ2-7, with D possibly matching TRBD2 (5 bases). The V end was cut by 3 bases, the J end by 2 bases, with 11 bases between. The CDR3 contains 14 residues. Germline V gives CDR1 MDHEN, CDR2 SYDVKM. CDR3 sequence (DNA): TGTGCCAGCAGTTTTCGGGTTAGCGCCTACGAGCAGTACTTC. It yields the protein CASSFRVSAYEQYF. Full variable domain (remainder filled in from reference TRBV28 and TRBJ2-7): DVKVTQSSRYLVKRTGEKVFLECVQDMDHENMFWYRQDPGLGLRLIYFSYDVKMKEKGDIPEGYSVSREKKERFSLILESASTNQTSMYLCASSFRVSAYEQYFGPGTRLTVT.

This clone was recorded only once. This chain uses TRBV11-2 with TRBJ1-1; D not certain. CDR3 length: 13 amino acids. Germline V gives CDR1 SGHAT, CDR2 FQNNGV. Trimming removed 5 bases from V and 0 bases from J, with 7 bases in between. Written as DNA, the CDR3 is TGTGCCAGCAGCCAAGAGATGAACACTGAAGCTTTCTTT. Amino acids: CASSQEMNTEAFF.